This T cell receptor beta chain was recovered during a study of cytomegalovirus exposure and HLA in healthy donors. Study-wide results and limits: TCR sequences were mostly rare, though some public TCRs occurred in many donors. In a later analysis, first-cohort TCR clusters were found to tend to co-occur in the approximately 110 validation repertoires.

In the case of this clone: The antigen is undetermined. This CDR3 is also generated by other DNA sequences in the sample.

V gave up 3 bases and J gave up 1 base, with 3 bases separating them. The CDR3 consists of 11 residues. Germline V lookup: CDR1 GTSNPN, CDR2 SVGIG (reference sequence). The assay was immunoSEQ multiplex PCR, and TCRdb's table has in-frame clones only and misses some. The repertoire has under 150,000 clones, roughly 90% of them found once; the top ten carry 0.55% to 0.8%. The sequence was obtained from a man aged 18 to 30 in good health and CMV-seronegative. The V call is TRBV30, the J call TRBJ1-1; no firm D call. Material for sequencing was PBMCs. The CDR3 DNA follows: TGTGCCTGGAGCCGGAACACTGAAGCTTTCTTT. Amino acid sequence: CAWSRNTEAFF.